Detailed here is one T cell receptor (beta chain). Its antigen is still unknown. TCRdb re-called the RT-PCR reads through MiXCR, storing one row per CDR3 protein. In the table there are about 180,000 distinct CDR3 sequences, 9.2% of which are singletons. The CDR3 has 12 amino acids. The V and J ends lost 8 bases and 4 bases respectively, with 10 bases between them. The germline gives CDR1 MNHEY, CDR2 SVGEGT. This sample is drawn from a study of response to subunit inactivated influenza vaccine. Study-level results: T cells newly recruited by each seasonal influenza vaccination are few, the authors suggested.

The genes are TRBV6-2 or TRBV6-3 and TRBJ2-3; D possibly corresponds to TRBD2 (5 bases). The sequence was obtained from a man between 45 and 60 years old who received an inactivated influenza vaccine. Sequencing was performed on non-naive T cells sorted from PBMCs, taken on the day of vaccination. The CDR3 loop is CASGSFPDTQYF. Here the CDR3 DNA reads TGTGCCAGCGGGAGTTTCCCAGATACGCAGTATTTT.